This T cell receptor (beta chain) was obtained from a study of cytomegalovirus exposure and HLA in healthy donors. Study context: Inside one of the first data releases sat some 93 million unique TCRs taken from HLA-typed donors. General study findings and limits: TCR beta chains numbering under 200 were designated cytomegalovirus-associated. The study reported that TCR beta sequences accurately predicted HLA-A and HLA-B alleles in most subjects.

Comments on this clone: Its antigen is not identified.

The PCR was carried out with 60 Vbeta primers and 13 Jbeta primers. Profiled with immunoSEQ multiplex PCR; TCRdb holds only in-frame clones, not every one. Found here are some 92,000 clones, roughly three quarters of them singletons; the top ten hold about 2.5%. CDR3 length: 15 residues. V lost 4 bases to trimming and J lost 2 bases, with 12 bases between them. From germline, CDR1 is KGHSH and CDR2 LQKENI. Among the donors, all were healthy bone marrow donors. This chain connects TRBV18 to TRBJ1-5; D might be TRBD1 (5 bases). This receptor was taken from a man younger than 40 in good health and CMV-seronegative. The sample consisted of PBMCs. The CDR3: CASSHKDKRNQPQHF. CDR3 in DNA: TGTGCCAGCTCACATAAGGACAAACGCAATCAGCCCCAGCATTTT.